The T cell receptor (beta chain) described here comes from a study of chemoradiotherapy in HPV16-positive cancers. Clones were read by immunoSEQ multiplex PCR, and TCRdb kept only the in-frame ones, dropping some. Of roughly 70,000 clones in the sample, 85% to 90% were seen once. Germline CDR1 is MDHEN and CDR2 is SYDVKM. V was pared by 2 bases and J by 7 bases, with 10 bases of the junction left unmatched. The CDR3 covers 17 residues. The receptor's source is a human donor with HPV-associated anogenital cancer. Material: blood, obtained from a patient who underwent chemoradiotherapy. The genes are TRBV28 and TRBJ2-1; TRBD1 agrees at 11 bases. The CDR3: CASSLNFRTGGLNEQFF. The CDR3 coding sequence is TGTGCCAGCAGTTTAAACTTTAGGACAGGGGGCTTAAATGAGCAGTTCTTC.